Listed here are 12 T cell receptor beta chains from one sample, sequenced in a study. Measured with immunoSEQ multiplex PCR; TCRdb has only the in-frame clones, and not every one. The data show approximately 70,000 clones, about 93% seen once. The sample taken for sequencing was PBMCs. The receptor source for this set is a man aged 40-49 years with rheumatoid arthritis.

The chain employs TRBV15 and TRBJ2-2; D possibly uses TRBD1 or TRBD2 (7 bases each). V was clipped by 3 bases and J by 6 bases, with 20 bases between them. Germline values: CDR1 LNHNV, CDR2 YYDKDF (reference sequence). This CDR3 has 17 residues. CDR3 sequence reads: CATSRTGTRAGAGELFF. CDR3 sequence (DNA): TGTGCCACCAGCAGGACAGGGACGAGGGCGGGAGCCGGGGAGCTGTTTTTT.

The chain couples TRBV6-5 to TRBJ2-2, with D possibly matching TRBD1 (6 bases). CDR1 is MNHEY, CDR2 SVGAGI, per germline. V lost 0 bases to trimming and J lost 1 base, with 9 bases between them. The CDR3 is made up of 16 amino acids. The DNA of the CDR3 is TGTGCCAGCAGTTACTCGAGACAGGTGAACACCGGGGAGCTGTTTTTT. Its protein product is CASSYSRQVNTGELFF.

The V gene is TRBV11-3, the J gene TRBJ2-1; 9 positions match TRBD1. Germline assignment: CDR1 SGHNT and CDR2 YENEEA. The CDR3 has 13 amino acids. V was clipped by 5 bases and J by 6 bases; unmatched bases: 2. The CDR3 nucleotides read TGTGCCAGCAGCAACAGGGGGCTCAATGAGCAGTTCTTC. It codes for CASSNRGLNEQFF.

J is TRBJ2-7 and V is TRBV28; 7 bases are a match to TRBD2. In germline, CDR1 is MDHEN, CDR2 SYDVKM. Losses at the gene ends were 6 bases for V and 2 bases for J; bases not matched to a gene: 7. This CDR3 is built from 14 residues. The CDR3 DNA reads TGTGCCAGCAGATCCCTGGGGGGGACCTACGAGCAGTACTTC. Protein sequence: CASRSLGGTYEQYF.

The rearrangement joins TRBV7-2 to TRBJ2-3, with 9 bases matching TRBD1. The germline V gene encodes CDR1 SGHTA and CDR2 FQGNSA. Trimming removed 3 bases from V and 1 base from J; junction bases left unmatched: 5. This CDR3 spans 16 amino acids. The CDR3 region is CASSFYRGLGTDTQYF. In DNA form, the CDR3 reads TGTGCCAGCAGCTTCTACAGGGGGCTGGGCACAGATACGCAGTATTTT.

This chain links TRBV6-1 with TRBJ2-1; 12 bases are shared with TRBD2. V was clipped by 2 bases and J by 8 bases; unmatched bases: 4. This CDR3 spans 15 amino acids. Germline values: CDR1 MNHNS, CDR2 SASEGT. This CDR3 reads CASSELAGGFDEQFF. The CDR3 nucleotides read TGTGCCAGCAGTGAACTAGCGGGAGGGTTTGATGAGCAGTTCTTC.

This rearrangement joins TRBV19 to TRBJ2-2; 7 bases align to TRBD1. This CDR3 region has 14 residues. V was pared by 9 bases and J by 1 base, with 5 bases of the junction left unmatched. Germline V lookup: CDR1 LNHDA, CDR2 SQIVND (reference sequence). CDR3 amino acids: CASRRQGNTGELFF. CDR3 DNA sequence: TGTGCCAGCAGGCGACAGGGGAACACCGGGGAGCTGTTTTTT.

The V gene is TRBV27, the J gene TRBJ1-5; the D is unclear. Germline values: CDR1 MNHEY, CDR2 SMNVEV (reference sequence). The CDR3 is made up of 13 amino acids. Trimming shortened V by 6 bases and J by 3 bases, and 9 bases separated the two germline ends. CDR3 residues: CASRRTFNQPQHF. In nucleotides, the CDR3 is TGTGCCAGCAGACGGACTTTCAATCAGCCCCAGCATTTT.

V gene TRBV9 combines with J gene TRBJ2-1, with no clear D. This CDR3 contains 11 residues. Trimming removed 7 bases at V and 16 bases at J, with 18 bases between. Germline V lookup: CDR1 SGDLS, CDR2 YYNGEE. CDR3: CASLSLPRLFF. The DNA for the CDR3 is TGTGCCAGCCTTTCATTACCGCGGCTATTCTTC.

The gene calls are TRBV19 and TRBJ2-3, with D possibly TRBD1 on 6 matching bases. V gave up 5 bases and J gave up 2 bases, with 14 bases separating them. The CDR3 extends over 15 amino acids. CDR1 and CDR2 (germline): LNHDA, SQIVND (reference sequence). In DNA form, the CDR3 reads TGTGCCAGTAGTCAGGGACAAATGTTCACAGATACGCAGTATTTT. It specifies CASSQGQMFTDTQYF.

The J gene is TRBJ1-1, the V gene TRBV5-1, with TRBD1 as a possible D gene (5 bases). The CDR3 spans 14 residues. V dropped 4 bases and J dropped 1 base, with 11 bases sitting between them. Germline lookup yields CDR1 SGHRS and CDR2 YFSETQ. CDR3 protein: CASSRDGGNTEAFF. Here the CDR3 DNA reads TGCGCCAGCAGCCGGGACGGCGGGAACACTGAAGCTTTCTTT. Variable domain in full (rest from reference TRBV5-1 and TRBJ1-1): KAGVTQTPRYLIKTRGQQVTLSCSPISGHRSVSWYQQTPGQGLQFLFEYFSETQRNKGNFPGRFSGRQFSNSRSEMNVSTLELGDSALYLCASSRDGGNTEAFFGQGTRLTVV.

This sequence joins TRBV27 and TRBJ1-6, with D maybe TRBD1 (5 bases). CDR1 and CDR2 from the germline V gene are MNHEY and SMNVEV (reference sequence). The CDR3 has 14 residues. The germline V and J ends were trimmed by 5 bases and 10 bases, with 15 bases remaining between them. The DNA of the CDR3 is TGTGCCAGCAGTCGGGCCCTAGGGGAATCACCCCTCCACTTT. Protein: CASSRALGESPLHF.